A selection of T cell receptor beta chains follows, all from one sample in a study of T cells in Graves' hyperthyroidism and ophthalmopathy. TCRdb processed the multiplex PCR reads anew with MiXCR; each CDR3 protein has one entry. The sample consists of about 340,000 distinct CDR3 sequences, 15% to 20% of them appearing once. Material for sequencing was blood. These receptors all come from a woman aged 45 to 65 with Graves' hyperthyroidism. CDR3s include the opening cysteine and the closing phenylalanine or tryptophan. The order of the fields is clone size, V gene, J gene, D gene, CDR3 DNA, CDR3 protein. A D gene is named only where the DNA matches it firmly. Clone size is shown for a subset of rows, as once, few, many or a class of expanded clone.

NA	TRBV11-2	TRBJ2-5	NA	TGTGCCAGCAGCCACCCAGGGGAAGGCCAAGAGACCCAGTACTTC	CASSHPGEGQETQYF
NA	TRBV7-2	TRBJ1-4	TRBD1	TGTGCCAGCAGCATAACAGGGGGGGAAAAACTGTTTTTT	CASSITGGEKLFF
few	TRBV7-9	TRBJ1-2	TRBD1	TGTGCCAGCAGCCCCGGGACAGTGTTTGGCTACACCTTC	CASSPGTVFGYTF
NA	TRBV2	TRBJ2-1	TRBD1	TGTGCCAGCGGGACAGGGGGCTGGAATGAGCAGTTCTTC	CASGTGGWNEQFF
many	TRBV12-3/TRBV12-4	TRBJ1-4	TRBD1	TGTGCCAGCAGTAATGAAAGGACAGGGTGGCATAATGAAAAACTGTTTTTT	CASSNERTGWHNEKLFF
few	TRBV28	TRBJ2-5	NA	TGTGCCAGCAAACTACACAGGCAAGAGACCCAGTACTTC	CASKLHRQETQYF
many	TRBV5-1	TRBJ2-3	TRBD2	TGCGCCAGCAGCTCCCGACCCCGGGGGGGCCGCTCAGATACGCAGTATTTT	CASSSRPRGGRSDTQYF
NA	TRBV29-1	TRBJ2-5	NA	TGCAGCACCCTCCCTCGGGAGCAAGAGACCCAGTACTTC	CSTLPREQETQYF
many	TRBV3-1	TRBJ2-3	NA	TGTGCCAGCAGCCAAGAAGGGGCAGATACGCAGTATTTT	CASSQEGADTQYF
many	TRBV11-2	TRBJ2-5	NA	TGTGCCAGCAGCTCCCGGGACATTTTCAAAGAGACCCAGTACTTC	CASSSRDIFKETQYF
NA	TRBV11-1	TRBJ2-2	NA	TGTGCCAGCAGCGATAGCGGCAGGGTGTCTGCGAACACCGGGGAGCTGTTTTTT	CASSDSGRVSANTGELFF
few	TRBV5-8	TRBJ2-6	NA	TGTGCCAGGAGTCCACTTAACAGCGAAGATTGGAGGGCCAACGTCCTGACTTTC	CARSPLNSEDWRANVLTF
many	TRBV6-2/TRBV6-3	TRBJ1-6	NA	TGTGCCAGCAGCCGGACAGACTTCCTCCACTTT	CASSRTDFLHF
many	TRBV12-3/TRBV12-4	TRBJ2-1	TRBD2	TGTGCCAGCAGTCCGATCGGACTAGCTGAGGAGCAGTTCTTC	CASSPIGLAEEQFF
many	TRBV7-8	TRBJ1-1	NA	TGTGCCAGCAGCTTAGCGAGTGGGTGGCCCACTGAAGCTTTCTTT	CASSLASGWPTEAFF
few	TRBV7-9	TRBJ2-3	NA	TGTGCCAGCAGCTTAAATGCGTTGAGAGATACGCAGTATTTT	CASSLNALRDTQYF
many	TRBV29-1	TRBJ2-5	TRBD1	TGCAGCGCAACGGGACAGGGACAAGAGACCCAGTACTTC	CSATGQGQETQYF